The 5 T cell receptor beta chains given below trace back to one sample, sequenced in a study of shared clonotypes between healthy human individuals. Profiling relied on immunoSEQ multiplex PCR, and the TCRdb table lists in-frame clones only, not all of them. This table has a few hundred thousand clones, approximately 80% appearing once. Material: PBMCs. All receptors derive from a woman between 35 and 50 years old in good health. Some clones in this sample may be carry-over from other donors' samples.

This clone was detected once. This likely came from a read error, as a far larger clone is one base away. The sample carries other DNA sequences with the same CDR3. The chain recombines TRBV7-8 with TRBJ1-2, with TRBD1 matching 9 bases. This CDR3 is 16 amino acids long. In germline, CDR1 is SGHVS, CDR2 FQNEAQ. CDR3 protein: CASSRSWDRVNYGYTF. Written as DNA, the CDR3 is TGTGCCAGCAGCCGAAGTTGGGACAGGGTTAACTATGGCTACACTTTC.

About this clone: This may be a read error: a much more frequent sequence differs by one nucleotide. The J gene is TRBJ1-1, the V gene TRBV7-9; D is uncertain. The CDR3 extends over 13 amino acids. Germline CDR1 reads SEHNR; CDR2 reads FQNEAQ (reference sequence). The CDR3 region is CASANTVNTEVFF. The CDR3 DNA sequence: TGTGCCAGCGCGAATACGGTGAACACTGAAGTTTTCTTT.

The V call is TRBV7-8, the J call TRBJ2-3, with D possibly being TRBD2 (5 bases). The V gene lost 8 bases and the J gene lost 8 bases, with 20 bases spanning the gap. The CDR3 spans 14 residues. Germline CDR1 SGHVS, CDR2 FQNEAQ. CDR3 sequence reads: CASAPSSLRGTQYF. The CDR3 region has the DNA TGTGCCAGCGCCCCTAGCAGCCTTCGGGGTACGCAGTATTTT.

The rearrangement joins TRBV5-1 to TRBJ2-5; 7 positions agree with TRBD2. This CDR3 contains 18 residues. The ends lost 4 bases at V and 4 bases at J; junction bases unmatched: 19. Germline V lookup: CDR1 SGHRS, CDR2 YFSETQ. This chain's CDR3 is CASSLGISRAPGGETQYF. The CDR3 coding sequence is TGCGCCAGCAGCCTAGGGATCTCCCGAGCCCCGGGAGGAGAGACCCAGTACTTC.

This clone was picked up one time. The chain recombines TRBV28 with TRBJ2-5, with D perhaps matching TRBD1 (6 bases). V was pared by 3 bases and J by 5 bases, with 19 bases between. Germline CDR1 MDHEN, CDR2 SYDVKM. The CDR3 covers 16 residues. The CDR3 DNA reads as TGTGCCAGCAGTTTGCCGAGGGGCAGGGGAAGCGAGACCCAGTACTTC. Translated: CASSLPRGRGSETQYF.